The rows below give T cell receptor beta chains drawn from one sample of a study of response to subunit inactivated influenza vaccine. TCRdb processed the RT-PCR reads anew with MiXCR; each CDR3 protein has one entry. The sample has 450,000 to 550,000 distinct CDR3 sequences; 25% are singletons. The sample consisted of CD4+ T cells sorted from PBMCs, taken approximately 5 days after vaccination. These receptors originate from a man aged 45-65 years who received an inactivated influenza vaccine. Both conserved end residues are part of each CDR3. A D gene is named only where the DNA matches it firmly. The size entry is marked missing in some rows and otherwise reads once, few, many or a size class.

clone size	V gene	D gene	J gene	CDR3 protein	CDR3 DNA
NA	TRBV6-5	NA	TRBJ2-7	CASSYSRLGGYEQYF	TGTGCCAGCAGTTACTCGAGGCTCGGGGGCTACGAGCAGTACTTC
few	TRBV10-3	NA	TRBJ1-4	CAISESRDEKLFF	TGTGCCATCAGTGAGTCGAGGGATGAAAAACTGTTTTTT
few	TRBV20-1	NA	TRBJ1-4	CSARVLSTGEKLFF	TGCAGTGCTAGAGTATTGAGTACAGGGGAAAAACTGTTTTTT
few	TRBV20-1	TRBD1	TRBJ2-3	CSASQGSHSNTQYF	TGCAGTGCTTCACAGGGGTCCCATTCAAATACGCAGTATTTT
NA	TRBV28	NA	TRBJ1-1	CASSRSGTGNTEAFF	TGTGCCAGCAGCCGATCCGGGACGGGGAACACTGAAGCTTTCTTT
few	TRBV25-1	TRBD1	TRBJ2-7	CASSQTGAAMSQYF	TGTGCCAGCAGCCAAACAGGGGCCGCCATGTCGCAGTACTTC
many	TRBV27	NA	TRBJ2-2	CASSPRETLGKRTGELFF	TGTGCCAGCAGTCCTAGAGAGACTTTAGGGAAGCGAACCGGGGAGCTGTTTTTT
NA	TRBV6-2/TRBV6-3	NA	TRBJ2-1	CAHRGSSYNEQFF	TGTGCCCACCGCGGCAGCTCCTACAATGAGCAGTTCTTC
few	TRBV24-1	TRBD2	TRBJ2-1	CATSDFSREGEQFF	TGTGCCACCAGTGATTTTTCCAGGGAGGGAGAGCAGTTCTTC
few	TRBV6-1	NA	TRBJ1-1	CASDRWAEAFF	TGTGCCAGCGACAGATGGGCTGAAGCTTTCTTT
few	TRBV12-3/TRBV12-4	TRBD1	TRBJ2-1	CASRAAGTGRYNEQFF	TGTGCCAGCAGGGCCGCCGGGACAGGGCGCTACAATGAGCAGTTCTTC
few	TRBV30	NA	TRBJ2-3	CAWSVLSTDTQYF	TGTGCCTGGAGTGTACTCAGCACAGATACGCAGTATTTT
few	TRBV5-1	NA	TRBJ2-1	CASSPRISYNEQFF	TGCGCCAGCAGCCCACGGATCTCCTACAATGAGCAGTTCTTC
NA	TRBV5-1	TRBD2	TRBJ2-7	CASSVYGTSGGRSYEQYF	TGCGCCAGCAGCGTGTATGGGACTAGCGGGGGGCGATCCTACGAGCAGTACTTC
NA	TRBV12-3/TRBV12-4	NA	TRBJ2-3	CASSLGSGYSTDTQYF	TGTGCCAGCAGTTTAGGGAGCGGATATAGCACAGATACGCAGTATTTT
NA	TRBV18	NA	TRBJ1-2	CASSRGGTDNYGYTF	TGTGCCAGCTCTCGGGGAGGGACGGATAACTATGGCTACACCTTC
NA	TRBV18	NA	TRBJ2-5	CASSPPSRSGRETQYF	TGTGCCAGCTCACCACCGAGCAGAAGTGGGCGAGAGACCCAGTACTTC
NA	TRBV20-1	NA	TRBJ2-7	CSGQIRGAAYEQYF	TGCAGTGGACAGATTAGGGGCGCAGCCTACGAGCAGTACTTC
few	TRBV6-1	NA	TRBJ1-2	CASSEDGRYGYTF	TGTGCCAGCAGTGAAGATGGGAGGTATGGCTACACCTTC
few	TRBV15	NA	TRBJ2-2	CATSRDLQTGELFF	TGTGCCACCAGCAGAGATCTGCAGACCGGGGAGCTGTTTTTT
few	TRBV6-6	NA	TRBJ1-1	CASSRASNTEAFF	TGTGCCAGCAGTCGGGCCTCGAACACTGAAGCTTTCTTT
many	TRBV5-1	TRBD1	TRBJ2-3	CASSQLDRGQSDTQYF	TGCGCCAGCAGCCAGCTGGACAGGGGGCAATCAGATACGCAGTATTTT
few	TRBV20-1	NA	TRBJ2-7	CSVHGGGYEQYF	TGCAGTGTTCACGGCGGAGGCTACGAGCAGTACTTC
many	TRBV12-3/TRBV12-4	NA	TRBJ2-3	CASSLVPPDTQYF	TGTGCCAGCAGTTTGGTGCCCCCAGATACGCAGTATTTT
NA	TRBV15	TRBD1	TRBJ2-7	CATSRDNTGAAYEQYF	TGTGCCACCAGCAGAGATAACACAGGGGCAGCCTACGAGCAGTACTTC
NA	TRBV7-2	NA	TRBJ2-3	CASVRGGSDTQYF	TGTGCCAGCGTCAGGGGGGGCTCAGATACGCAGTATTTT
NA	TRBV10-3	NA	TRBJ2-7	CAISETGHLYEQYF	TGTGCCATCAGTGAGACGGGACACCTCTACGAGCAGTACTTC
few	TRBV5-1	TRBD1	TRBJ2-5	CASSSGWTGGRETQYF	TGCGCCAGCAGCTCCGGTTGGACAGGGGGCCGAGAGACCCAGTACTTC
few	TRBV4-2	TRBD1	TRBJ2-7	CASSQERTGYEQYF	TGTGCCAGCAGCCAAGAAAGGACAGGCTACGAGCAGTACTTC
few	TRBV20-1	NA	TRBJ2-5	CSALLETQYF	TGCAGTGCCCTTCTCGAGACCCAGTACTTC
NA	TRBV11-2	TRBD2	TRBJ2-1	CASSLDPSSGSKQFF	TGTGCCAGCAGCTTAGATCCTTCTAGCGGGTCTAAGCAGTTCTTC
many	TRBV7-2	TRBD1	TRBJ1-6	CASSTSGGGNSPLHF	TGTGCCAGCAGCACCTCAGGGGGCGGAAATTCACCCCTCCACTTT
NA	TRBV24-1	NA	TRBJ2-7	CATSDPGSSYEQYF	TGTGCCACCAGTGATCCAGGGAGCTCCTACGAGCAGTACTTC
NA	TRBV28	NA	TRBJ1-5	CASSPVDQPQHF	TGTGCCAGCAGTCCCGTGGATCAGCCCCAGCATTTT
few	TRBV29-1	TRBD1	TRBJ2-3	CSVAHGTGRTDTQYF	TGCAGCGTTGCCCATGGGACAGGGCGCACAGATACGCAGTATTTT
few	TRBV10-2	TRBD1	TRBJ1-4	CASRGTGGLEKLFF	TGCGCCAGCAGAGGGACAGGGGGACTCGAAAAACTGTTTTTT
few	TRBV27	NA	TRBJ1-6	CASSLLGVGNSPLHF	TGTGCCAGCAGTTTACTAGGGGTTGGTAATTCACCCCTCCACTTT
many	TRBV4-2	NA	TRBJ2-5	CASSQGDEGMETQYF	TGTGCCAGCAGCCAAGGGGATGAGGGAATGGAGACCCAGTACTTC
NA	TRBV11-1	TRBD1	TRBJ1-4	CASSLGAGGGAGNEKLFF	TGTGCCAGCAGCTTAGGCGCAGGGGGCGGTGCGGGTAATGAAAAACTGTTTTTT
NA	TRBV10-2	NA	TRBJ1-1	CASSERVSNTEAFF	TGCGCCAGCAGTGAGAGGGTATCGAACACTGAAGCTTTCTTT
NA	TRBV20-1	NA	TRBJ1-5	CSARDVGAPGPQHF	TGCAGTGCTAGAGATGTCGGAGCCCCGGGGCCCCAGCATTTT
NA	TRBV7-9	NA	TRBJ1-1	CASSLEQGRTEAFF	TGTGCCAGCAGCTTAGAGCAGGGTAGGACTGAAGCTTTCTTT
few	TRBV6-1	TRBD1	TRBJ1-1	CASIQGATEAFF	TGTGCCAGCATCCAGGGGGCCACTGAAGCTTTCTTT
few	TRBV2	NA	TRBJ2-3	CASSKGLSTDTQYF	TGTGCCAGCAGCAAGGGACTTAGCACAGATACGCAGTATTTT
NA	TRBV11-2	TRBD1	TRBJ1-2	CASSLGTGRTGGKYGYTF	TGTGCCAGCAGCTTAGGAACGGGGCGGACAGGGGGGAAGTATGGCTACACCTTC
once	TRBV20-1	TRBD1	TRBJ1-2	CSASVGQGLGYTF	TGCAGTGCTAGTGTGGGACAGGGATTAGGCTACACCTTC